This TCR beta chain was observed in a study of response to subunit inactivated influenza vaccine. This clonotype has more than one count but fewer than ten. Its antigen is not known. Study results and limitations: The authors proposed limited new T cell recruitment per seasonal influenza vaccination.

TCRdb reprocessed the RT-PCR reads with MiXCR, giving one entry per CDR3 protein. The data contain more than 450,000 distinct CDR3 sequences, 10% to 15% of them singletons. V lost 6 bases and J lost 2; bases outside the gene matches: 8. The CDR3 loop spans 14 amino acids. The germline V gene encodes CDR1 DFQATT and CDR2 SNEGSKA (reference sequence). The source is a middle-aged man who received an inactivated influenza vaccine. The material was PBMCs from blood, obtained on the day of vaccination. The chain links TRBV20-1 to TRBJ2-7, with 9 nucleotides matching TRBD2. The CDR3 sequence: CSASLGGRAYEQYF. The CDR3 DNA is TGCAGTGCCAGCTTGGGCGGGAGGGCCTACGAGCAGTACTTC.